Here is one TCR beta chain with its context. What this receptor recognizes is not known. Base qualities are not provided; no much larger clone lies one nucleotide away. The data are from a study of CD8+ T cells in alopecia areata (dated by TCRdb to the late 2010s). Notes on the research overall: The treated patients took part in an open-label pilot trial in which moderate-to-severe alopecia areata was treated with oral tofacitinib at 5 to 10 mg twice daily. RNA came from the PAXgene miRNA kit for fixed scalp, the miRNeasy kit for PBMCs, and the RNeasy kit for mouse skin. Patients received tofacitinib for 6 to 18 months and were then followed off drug for 6 months to check for delayed response and recurrence. For the treated patients, the SALT score, which quantifies what percentage of scalp surface area is affected, served as the measure of disease severity. Scalp clonality was compared among normal scalp (n=4), patchy alopecia areata scalp (n=8), and alopecia totalis/universalis scalp (n=8). To study T cell clonal expansion in alopecia areata, the researchers applied high-throughput TCRbeta sequencing to both the C3H/HeJ mouse model and human patients. Biopsies were taken from tofacitinib-treated patients at baseline and again at 4 and 24 weeks into treatment, and several of those patients also had a later scalp biopsy. TCRbeta CDR3 regions were amplified by immunoSEQ multiplex PCR with 35 Vbeta forward and 13 Jbeta reverse primers. Scalp tissue and sorted CD4+ and CD8+ peripheral blood T cells from patchy and totalis/universalis alopecia areata patients and from healthy controls were covered by human TCRbeta sequencing. General conclusions and limits of the study: Compared with normal scalp, lesional scalp, particularly in alopecia totalis/universalis, had higher clonality and more expanded CD8+ clones, which suggests antigenic drive. Tofacitinib significantly decreased scalp clonality and the number of expanded CD8+ clones among the top 100 scalp clones. The treated cohort was small, with a single nonresponder, so links between baseline CD8+ expansion and response need larger studies. Compared with mice, TCR sequences shared between patients were less clear, possibly partly because of HLA diversity across the patient population. During tofacitinib treatment, many expanded lesional clones remained in scalp and blood, and this persistence may partly explain relapse after treatment is stopped. Scalp TCR repertoire analysis is complicated because resident alphabeta T cells in normal human skin are also sequenced, whereas mouse skin is dominated by gammadelta T cells.

The library was prepared using the immunoSEQ multiplex PCR assay. To provide template for TCR sequencing, every sample had RNA extracted and reverse transcribed into cDNA. First-strand cDNA was synthesized with SuperScript III using a 2:1 mix of oligo-dT and random hexamers. A synthetic immune receptor repertoire was used to measure amplification bias, and any remaining bias was corrected computationally. The paper's data handling went like this. After raw reads were preprocessed to remove errors, the CDR3 was defined following IMGT conventions as running from the conserved cysteine to phenylalanine. Clonality was calculated as 1 minus Shannon entropy normalized by log2 of the number of productive unique TCRs. Whether scalp clones were CD4 or CD8 was inferred by matching scalp TCRbeta sequences against CD4 and CD8 repertoires sorted from blood. The table was pulled from immuneACCESS by TCRdb, which kept in-frame rearrangements only. Such tables lose some clones; where checked, under half of the loss comes from unresolved V genes, and the rest has no known cause. That table is the source of V, J and clone size, and D and trimming were worked out from the DNA. This sample gives over 120,000 clones in total; 50% to 65% of them show up just once. The leading ten clones occupy about a sixth of the sample.

The V and J ends are trimmed by 0 bases and 3 bases, leaving 3 bases between them. CDR1 MNHEY and CDR2 SVGAGI were looked up in the germline V gene. The CDR3 has 13 amino acids, counting the end cysteine and phenylalanine. Left in the record is the CDR3 DNA by itself, 39 bases read in frame from the first base. The sample's time point label, decoded: four to five weeks on oral tofacitinib. The label giving this sample's treatment or condition can be read as: oral pan-JAK inhibitor, 5-10 mg twice daily. Lesional scalp punch biopsies and peripheral blood were collected from alopecia areata patients. PBMCs were isolated by density centrifugation and stained for CD3, CD4 and CD8, and CD4+ and CD8+ T cells were sorted on a FACSAria.

The sequencing here drew on CD8+ T cells sorted from blood, taken at week 4, from a patient treated with tofacitinib. The sequence derives from a human donor with alopecia areata. The rearranged segments are TRBV6-5 and TRBJ2-1, with the D gene not clear enough to name. The DNA sequence follows: TGTGCCAGCAGTTACTCGGGCTACAATGAGCAGTTCTTC. The resulting protein is CASSYSGYNEQFF.